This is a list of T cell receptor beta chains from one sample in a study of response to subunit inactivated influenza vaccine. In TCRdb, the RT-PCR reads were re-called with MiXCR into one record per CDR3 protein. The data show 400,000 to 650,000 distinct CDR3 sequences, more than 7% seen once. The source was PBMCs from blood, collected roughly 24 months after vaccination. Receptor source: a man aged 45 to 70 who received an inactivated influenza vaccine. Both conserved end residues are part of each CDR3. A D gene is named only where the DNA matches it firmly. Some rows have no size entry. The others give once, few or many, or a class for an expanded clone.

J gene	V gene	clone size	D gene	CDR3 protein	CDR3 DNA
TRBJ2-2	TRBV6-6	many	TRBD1	CASRFQGAGELFF	TGTGCCAGCAGATTTCAGGGGGCCGGGGAGCTGTTTTTT
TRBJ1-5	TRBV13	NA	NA	CASSLRGRGISNQPQHF	TGTGCCAGCAGCTTACGGGGCCGGGGGATCAGCAATCAGCCCCAGCATTTT
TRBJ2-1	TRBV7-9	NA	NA	CASSLGGWEQFF	TGTGCCAGCAGCTTAGGAGGATGGGAGCAGTTCTTC
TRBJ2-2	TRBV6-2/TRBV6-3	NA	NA	CASSSPGHGELFF	TGTGCCAGCAGTTCACCGGGACACGGGGAGCTGTTTTTT
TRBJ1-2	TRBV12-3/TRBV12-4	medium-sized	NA	CASSWPGGARGYTF	TGTGCCAGCAGTTGGCCTGGAGGGGCGCGCGGCTACACCTTC
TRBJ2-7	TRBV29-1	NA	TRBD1	CSVRMGQGSYEQYF	TGCAGTGTCCGTATGGGACAGGGGTCCTACGAGCAGTACTTC
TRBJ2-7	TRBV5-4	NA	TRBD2	CASSVGLAGPVYEQYF	TGTGCCAGCAGCGTTGGACTAGCGGGACCTGTTTACGAGCAGTACTTC
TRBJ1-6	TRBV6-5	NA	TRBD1	CASSWGQGTYNSPLHF	TGTGCCAGCAGTTGGGGACAGGGTACCTATAATTCACCCCTCCACTTT
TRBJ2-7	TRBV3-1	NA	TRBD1	CASSQVVRTGSYEQYF	TGTGCCAGCAGCCAAGTAGTAAGGACAGGCTCCTACGAGCAGTACTTC
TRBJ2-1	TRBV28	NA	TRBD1	CASSRYGTVSYNEQFF	TGTGCCAGCAGTCGTTACGGGACAGTTTCCTACAATGAGCAGTTCTTC
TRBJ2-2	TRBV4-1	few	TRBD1	CASSQAIGQGATGELFF	TGCGCCAGCAGCCAAGCCATAGGGCAGGGGGCCACCGGGGAGCTGTTTTTT
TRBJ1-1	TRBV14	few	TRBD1	CASSQIQGAEAFF	TGTGCCAGCAGCCAAATACAGGGGGCTGAAGCTTTCTTT
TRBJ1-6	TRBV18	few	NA	CASSPSPGGTESPLHF	TGTGCCAGCTCACCGTCCCCGGGGGGGACGGAATCACCCCTCCACTTT
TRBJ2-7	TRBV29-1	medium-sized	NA	CSAETDYTYEQYF	TGCAGCGCCGAGACAGACTACACCTACGAGCAGTACTTC